The 6 T cell receptor beta chains below all came from one sample that was sequenced in a study of shared clonotypes between healthy human individuals. Only in-frame clones appear in the TCRdb table, and some are missing; sequencing was by immunoSEQ multiplex PCR. Here the sample spans 450,000 to 600,000 clones, about four fifths being singletons. The sequenced sample consisted of PBMCs. The receptors here all came from a woman aged 40 to 50 in good health. Some clones in this sample may be carry-over from other donors' samples.

Notes on this clone: The same CDR3 also results from other DNA sequences found in this sample. This rearrangement joins TRBV11-2 to TRBJ1-3; D is perhaps TRBD1 (6 bases). Germline V CDR1 and CDR2: SGHAT, FQNNGV. The CDR3 is 14 residues long. The V end was cut by 2 bases, the J end by 2 bases, with 7 bases between. The CDR3 is CASSLSGAGNTIYF. Written as DNA, the CDR3 is TGTGCCAGCAGCTTATCAGGGGCTGGAAACACCATATATTTT.

This rearrangement joins TRBV5-5 to TRBJ2-7; D is uncertain. This CDR3 has 14 amino acids. The germline CDR1 and CDR2 sequences are SGHKS and YYEKEE (reference sequence). Trimming removed 7 bases from V and 1 base from J, with 15 bases in between. The CDR3 region has the DNA TGTGCCAGCCAAGGCAGTCCTTCATCCTACGAGCAGTACTTC. This codes for CASQGSPSSYEQYF. Full variable domain (remainder filled in from reference TRBV5-5 and TRBJ2-7): DAGVTQSPTHLIKTRGQQVTLRCSPISGHKSVSWYQQVLGQGPQFIFQYYEKEERGRGNFPDRFSARQFPNYSSELNVNALLLGDSALYLCASQGSPSSYEQYFGPGTRLTVT.

The chain joins TRBV7-9 to TRBJ2-3; D not certain. With 5 bases removed from V and 0 bases from J, the gap between germline ends came to 9 bases. Germline V gives CDR1 SEHNR, CDR2 FQNEAQ (reference sequence). The CDR3 runs to 14 residues. This CDR3 is CASSPKPSTDTQYF. CDR3 DNA: TGTGCCAGCAGCCCTAAACCTAGCACAGATACGCAGTATTTT.

This chain uses TRBV7-2 with TRBJ2-2, with TRBD2 matching 13 bases. Trimming took 5 bases from V and 6 from J; bases not matched to a gene: 3. The CDR3 covers 15 residues. The germline CDR1 and CDR2 sequences are SGHTA and FQGNSA. CDR3 amino acids: CASSQLAGGPGELFF. The DNA of the CDR3 is TGTGCCAGCAGCCAACTAGCGGGAGGGCCCGGGGAGCTGTTTTTT. Looking up the rest from reference TRBV7-2 and TRBJ2-2 gives the full variable domain: GAGVSQSPSNKVTEKGKDVELRCDPISGHTALYWYRQSLGQGLEFLIYFQGNSAPDKSGLPSDRFSAERTGGSVSTLTIQRTQQEDSAVYLCASSQLAGGPGELFFGEGSRLTVL.

In this sample, this clone turned up a few times. This chain links TRBV5-4 with TRBJ2-2, with D possibly TRBD2 on 6 matching bases. The germline gives CDR1 SGHNT, CDR2 YYREEE (reference sequence). Between the trimmed V and J ends, which lost 3 bases and 9 bases, there was a span of 21 bases. The CDR3 has 16 amino acids. CDR3 protein: CASSSTRLVKGRELFF. CDR3 coding DNA: TGTGCCAGCAGCTCGACCCGACTAGTTAAAGGAAGGGAGCTGTTTTTT.

V is TRBV10-2 and J is TRBJ2-1; D possibly matches TRBD1 or TRBD2 (5 bases each). The CDR3 runs 14 residues. Germline V gene sequence: CDR1 WSHSY, CDR2 SAAADI. Trimming took off 6 bases at V and 8 bases at J, with 17 bases between the two ends. The CDR3 DNA sequence: TGCGCCAGCAGCCGGGACCAAGAACCCCATGAGCAGTTCTTC. Amino acid sequence: CASSRDQEPHEQFF.